The present T cell receptor beta chain was sequenced within a study of blood T cell repertoires in COVID-19 (dated by TCRdb to the early 2020s). For context, the study as a whole: Samples from collaborators originated in the United States, Italy and Spain and spanned both the acute and convalescent phases of COVID-19. The material from the prospective study consisted of cDNA or gDNA derived from T cells, B-cell-depleted T cells, or PBMCs. Deeply sampled blood TCRbeta repertoires from subjects exposed to, actively infected with, or recovered from COVID-19 were included in the dataset. The repertoires were made available in a free public database intended to serve as a resource for research on the immune response to SARS-CoV-2. Samples were obtained from the ongoing ImmuneRACE study (first 160 participants) and from some 1,200 subjects provided by 6 global collaborators. Sample metadata almost always included a de-identified subject ID, COVID-19 status, age in years and sex. HLA class I and class II types, where available, came from metadata supplied by the sample provider rather than from assay-based typing.

Study-wide conclusions, independent of this receptor: How much clinical and demographic metadata was included differed by source and by participant, and the metadata was provided uncurated.

Comments on this clone: Its binding antigen is unknown. One base away there is no much larger clone; base qualities are not given.

A second Seattle source provided samples from volunteer blood donors who had recovered from COVID-19. Each collaborating institution followed its own protocols to collect whole blood in K2EDTA tubes. Collaborator samples were shipped for TCRbeta analysis as frozen whole blood, isolated PBMCs, or DNA extracted from either sample type. The immunoSEQ Assay, a bias-controlled multiplex PCR, was used to amplify TCRbeta CDR3 regions from genomic DNA. Per the authors' processing: The number of nucleated cells in each sample was estimated by amplification of reference gene primers within the assay. To quantify the absolute abundance of each unique TCRbeta CDR3 rearrangement, sequence reads were collapsed and filtered. Productive Simpson clonality was computed per sample as the square root of Simpson's diversity index over productive rearrangements. The table comes from immuneACCESS by way of TCRdb, which keeps in-frame sequences with V and J called. Part of the clones is missing from these tables; in studies checked, under half for an unresolved V gene and the rest for unknown reasons. The DNA gave D and trimming, while V, J and clone size come from that table. The sample yields roughly 170,000 clones; about 85% were counted once. The top ten hold 1% to 1.5% of the sample.

Reading the germline V gene (reference sequence) gives CDR1 SEHNR and CDR2 FQNEAQ. After removal of 0 bases from V and 7 bases from J, the junction retains 8 bases not matched to a gene. The CDR3 contains 15 residues, cysteine and phenylalanine counted. This entry keeps only the CDR3 DNA: 45 bases, framed from base 1. Sequenced material: peripheral blood. This receptor chain uses TRBV7-9 and TRBJ2-7; TRBD1 aligns with 8 central bases. This sequence originates from a man between 60 and 75 years old who had recovered from COVID-19. The nucleotide sequence is given as TGTGCCAGCAGCTTAGCACAGGGGGTGGGTTTGGAGCAGTACTTC. Its protein is CASSLAQGVGLEQYF.